This TCR beta chain is from a study of blood T cell repertoires in COVID-19. Study as a whole: Sites in the United States, Italy and Spain provided acute and convalescent COVID-19 samples. T cells, B-cell-depleted T cells, or PBMCs supplied cDNA or gDNA.

In the source study's methods: Estimated nucleated cell counts came from reference gene primer amplification. Generated by immunoSEQ multiplex PCR, the TCRdb table keeps only in-frame clones and is missing some. That table is the source of V, J and clone size, and D and trimming were worked out from the DNA. In the table there are about 320,000 clones, about 83% of which are singletons. The ends were cut back, 2 bases at V and 6 bases at J, with 21 bases in the middle. In germline, CDR1 is SGHNT, CDR2 YYREEE (reference sequence). The CDR3 has 17 residues. This TCR came from a woman between 50 and 59 years old with acute or convalescent COVID-19. Sequencing was performed on peripheral blood. This chain connects TRBV5-4 to TRBJ2-1, with a tentative D call TRBD1 (5 bases). The CDR3 protein is CASSLGEGVVGGNEQFF. CDR3 sequence (DNA): TGTGCCAGCAGCTTAGGTGAAGGGGTAGTTGGTGGCAATGAGCAGTTCTTC. Complete variable domain (other parts from reference TRBV5-4 and TRBJ2-1): ETGVTQSPTHLIKTRGQQVTLRCSSQSGHNTVSWYQQALGQGPQFIFQYYREEENGRGNFPPRFSGLQFPNYSSELNVNALELDDSALYLCASSLGEGVVGGNEQFFGPGTRLTVL.